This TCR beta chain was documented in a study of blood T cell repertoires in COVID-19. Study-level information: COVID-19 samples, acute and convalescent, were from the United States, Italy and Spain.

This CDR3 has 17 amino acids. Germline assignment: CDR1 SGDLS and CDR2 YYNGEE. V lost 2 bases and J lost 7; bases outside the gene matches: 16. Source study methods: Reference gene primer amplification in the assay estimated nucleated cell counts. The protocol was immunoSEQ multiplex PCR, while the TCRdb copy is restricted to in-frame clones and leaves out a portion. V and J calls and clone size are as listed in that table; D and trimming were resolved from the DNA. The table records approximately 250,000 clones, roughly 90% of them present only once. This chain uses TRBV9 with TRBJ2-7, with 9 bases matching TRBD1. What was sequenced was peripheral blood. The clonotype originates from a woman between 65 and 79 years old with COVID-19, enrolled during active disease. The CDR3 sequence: CASSVSGTGSLAVEQYF. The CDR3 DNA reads TGTGCCAGCAGCGTCTCCGGGACAGGGAGTCTGGCGGTGGAGCAGTACTTC.